A single sample is the source of the 21 T cell receptor beta chains below, sequenced in a study of CD8 T cell repertoires and HIV-1 epitope variants. Antigens for these TCRs are unknown. The repertoire was sequenced with immunoSEQ multiplex PCR; TCRdb's copy has only in-frame clones and lacks some. Here the sample spans several thousand clones, 60% to 80% being singletons. Sample: cultured CD8+ T cells derived from PBMCs. Receptors were obtained from a male donor with HIV.

This clone turned up a few times. CDR3: CASSLLAANTEAFF. In DNA, the CDR3 is TGCGCCAGCAGCTTGTTGGCGGCCAACACTGAAGCTTTCTTT. The chain employs TRBV5-1 and TRBJ1-1; D unclear. Trimming removed 1 base from V and 2 bases from J, with 9 bases in between. CDR1 SGHRS and CDR2 YFSETQ come from the germline V gene. This CDR3 is built from 14 residues.

The chain joins TRBV19 to TRBJ2-1; TRBD2 aligns across 10 bases. Germline CDR1 LNHDA, CDR2 SQIVND (reference sequence). The V and J ends lost 7 bases and 7 bases, in that order; junction bases with no gene match: 10. The CDR3 is 15 amino acids. CDR3 nucleotide sequence: TGTGCCAGTACAATGGGAGCGGGAGGGCGGAATGAGCAGTTCTTC. Translated: CASTMGAGGRNEQFF.

V gene TRBV4-1 combines with J gene TRBJ1-1, with 7 positions matching TRBD1. The length of the CDR3 is 16 residues. V was pared by 0 bases and J by 4 bases, with 8 bases of the junction left unmatched. Germline V gene sequence: CDR1 MGHRA, CDR2 YSYEKL. This CDR3 is CASSQDWAGDSTEAFF. CDR3 DNA: TGCGCCAGCAGCCAAGATTGGGCAGGGGACAGCACTGAAGCTTTCTTT.

V gene TRBV4-3 combines with J gene TRBJ2-2; TRBD2 agrees at 9 bases. Looked up from germline, CDR1 is LGHNA and CDR2 is YSLEER. V trimming: 0 bases; J trimming: 4 bases; junction bases outside the gene matches: 0. The CDR3 extends over 15 amino acids. The CDR3, as DNA: TGCGCCAGCAGCCAAGAGCGGGGGGGCACCGGGGAGCTGTTTTTT. As protein: CASSQERGGTGELFF.

The chain couples TRBV6-6 to TRBJ2-1, with TRBD1 as a possible D gene (6 bases). CDR1 and CDR2 from the germline V gene are MNHNY and SVGAGI (reference sequence). Trimming cost V 2 bases and J 10 bases, with 12 bases left between them. This CDR3 comprises 13 residues. CDR3 nucleotides: TGTGCCAGCAGTTACGTGGACAGCCGGGAGCAGTTCTTC. Its protein product is CASSYVDSREQFF.

The chain has TRBV7-2 and TRBJ2-7, with D maybe TRBD1 (7 bases). CDR3 length: 15 residues. V shed 2 bases and J shed 3 bases, with 14 bases lying between them. Germline CDR1 SGHTA, CDR2 FQGNSA. CDR3 DNA sequence: TGTGCCAGCAGCTTAACTACAGGGGACTTCTACGAGCAGTACTTC. It is translated as CASSLTTGDFYEQYF.

The gene calls are TRBV29-1 and TRBJ2-1; TRBD2 matches 7 bases. V lost 2 bases to trimming and J lost 0 bases; unmatched junction nucleotides: 7. The germline gives CDR1 SQVTM, CDR2 ANQGSEA. This CDR3 spans 16 amino acids. CDR3 nucleotides: TGCAGCGTTGAATGGGCTAGCGGAGGCTCCTACAATGAGCAGTTCTTC. It codes for CSVEWASGGSYNEQFF.

In its sample, this clone was seen a few times. V gene TRBV28 combines with J gene TRBJ2-2, with no clear D. Trimming removed 2 bases at V and 5 bases at J, with 6 bases between. The germline V gene encodes CDR1 MDHEN and CDR2 SYDVKM. The CDR3 is made up of 13 amino acids. The CDR3 here is CASSLTWTGELFF. The CDR3, as DNA: TGTGCCAGCAGTTTAACCTGGACCGGGGAGCTGTTTTTT.

The chain recombines TRBV7-6 with TRBJ1-4, with 12 positions matching TRBD1. The CDR3 is made up of 17 amino acids. Per the germline V gene, CDR1 is SGHVS and CDR2 is FNYEAQ. V trimming: 5 bases; J trimming: 1 base; junction bases outside the gene matches: 5. CDR3 nucleotides: TGTGCCAGCAGCCCGGGGACAGGGGGCTTAACTAATGAAAAACTGTTTTTT. Protein product: CASSPGTGGLTNEKLFF.

This clone was detected a few times. The chain employs TRBV5-5 and TRBJ2-1, with TRBD1 as a possible D gene (6 bases). Germline loops: CDR1 SGHKS, CDR2 YYEKEE (reference sequence). V lost 4 bases, J lost 8 bases, and 22 bases lay in between. This CDR3 has 16 residues. CDR3 residues: CASSPDRDRPLDEQFF. As DNA, the CDR3 is TGTGCCAGCAGCCCGGACAGAGACCGACCTCTTGATGAGCAGTTCTTC.

This clone was found a few times. The rearrangement joins TRBV28 to TRBJ2-7; TRBD1 is a possible D gene (6 bases). This CDR3 comprises 14 residues. From germline, CDR1 is MDHEN and CDR2 SYDVKM. V was clipped by 1 base and J by 2 bases, with 9 bases between them. The CDR3 is CASSLSRGAYEQYF. The CDR3 nucleotides are TGTGCCAGCAGTTTATCCAGGGGAGCCTACGAGCAGTACTTC.

This clone is labeled medium-sized. The chain links TRBV6-5 to TRBJ2-1; D perhaps matches TRBD1 (6 bases). The germline V gene encodes CDR1 MNHEY and CDR2 SVGAGI. Deletions cut 2 bases from V and 8 bases from J, with 16 bases between. This CDR3 region has 15 residues. The CDR3 is CASSYGGRGYDEQFF. CDR3 sequence (DNA): TGTGCCAGCAGTTACGGGGGCAGGGGTTATGATGAGCAGTTCTTC.

This clone came up a few times. The chain combines TRBV28 with TRBJ2-7; tentative D call: TRBD2 (6 bases). CDR1 is MDHEN and CDR2 is SYDVKM in the germline V gene. V lost 3 bases and J 2 bases, leaving 8 bases between the germline ends. This CDR3 comprises 13 residues. CDR3 in DNA: TGTGCCAGCAGTTTGGGGGGTACCTACGAGCAGTACTTC. This translates into CASSLGGTYEQYF.

This clone has just one count. V is TRBV9 and J is TRBJ1-2; the D is unclear. Germline V gene lookup returns CDR1 SGDLS and CDR2 YYNGEE. This CDR3 region has 14 residues. The V end was cut by 0 bases, the J end by 7 bases, with 13 bases between. DNA for the CDR3: TGTGCCAGCAGCGTAGGTTCGTCCCGGAGTGGCTACACCTTC. Residues: CASSVGSSRSGYTF. Full variable domain (rest looked up from reference TRBV9 and TRBJ1-2): DSGVTQTPKHLITATGQRVTLRCSPRSGDLSVYWYQQSLDQGLQFLIQYYNGEERAKGNILERFSAQQFPDLHSELNLSSLELGDSALYFCASSVGSSRSGYTFGSGTRLTVV.

There are a few counts of this clone. This chain links TRBV28 with TRBJ2-1; a possible D gene is TRBD2 (7 bases). The CDR3 consists of 15 residues. Trimming removed 3 bases at V and 4 bases at J, with 13 bases between. The germline V gene has CDR1 MDHEN and CDR2 SYDVKM. The CDR3 bases are TGTGCCAGCAGTTTCGAGGGGGGGCTTTACAATGAGCAGTTCTTC. Translated, it gives CASSFEGGLYNEQFF.

V and J are TRBV25-1 and TRBJ1-4; D ambiguous. Germline V gene lookup returns CDR1 MGHDK and CDR2 SYGVNS. Trimming removed 2 bases from V and 5 bases from J, with 9 bases in between. This CDR3 has 14 amino acids. CDR3 nucleotides: TGTGCCAGCAGTGAAGGGGTCGGAAATGAAAAACTGTTTTTT. Translation gives CASSEGVGNEKLFF.

The chain couples TRBV7-2 to TRBJ2-2; D gene ambiguous. Deletions cut 1 base from V and 6 bases from J, with 9 bases between. CDR1 is SGHTA, CDR2 FQGNSA, per germline. CDR3 length equals 14 residues. CDR3 loop: CASSLVRRSGELFF. The CDR3 region has the DNA TGTGCCAGCAGCTTAGTTCGCAGGTCCGGGGAGCTGTTTTTT.

The rearrangement links TRBV7-9 to TRBJ2-5, with 9 bases lining up with TRBD2. J was trimmed by 2 bases and V by 5 bases; bases with no gene match: 9. This CDR3 is 16 amino acids long. Germline CDR1 reads SEHNR; CDR2 reads FQNEAQ (reference sequence). The CDR3 spells CASSPSLGLAQETQYF. The CDR3 bases are TGTGCCAGCAGCCCCTCTTTGGGACTAGCACAAGAGACCCAGTACTTC.

This chain connects TRBV15 to TRBJ1-1; a weak D match, TRBD1 (6 bases). CDR1 is LNHNV and CDR2 is YYDKDF in the germline V gene (reference sequence). Trimming left V 0 bases short and J 0 bases short, with 8 bases between. The CDR3 runs to 15 residues. CDR3 residues: CATSRDRGVNTEAFF. The CDR3 DNA is TGTGCCACCAGCAGAGACAGGGGTGTGAACACTGAAGCTTTCTTT.

There are a few counts of this clone. This rearrangement joins TRBV5-1 to TRBJ1-1; 7 bases are a match to TRBD1. The CDR3 runs to 14 residues. V shed 1 base and J 3 bases; nucleotides not matched to a gene: 3. CDR1 SGHRS and CDR2 YFSETQ come from the germline V gene. CDR3 DNA sequence: TGCGCCAGCAGCTTGAAGGGGGCGGACACTGAAGCTTTCTTT. Protein product: CASSLKGADTEAFF.

This clone showed up just a few times. The chain uses TRBV5-4 and TRBJ2-7, with 8 positions matching TRBD2. The CDR3 is 14 residues long. Germline V gene data show CDR1 as SGHNT and CDR2 as YYREEE (reference sequence). J lost 5 bases, V lost 0 bases, and 4 bases had no gene match. CDR3 sequence reads: CASSLGGGNNEQYF. CDR3 sequence (DNA): TGTGCCAGCAGCTTGGGCGGGGGGAACAACGAGCAGTACTTC.